These T cell receptor beta chains were read from a single sample in a study of blood T cell repertoires in COVID-19. Sequencing used immunoSEQ multiplex PCR; TCRdb keeps in-frame clones, though not all of them. The repertoire has around 50,000 clones, around 88% of them found once; the top ten carry about 26%. Material for sequencing was peripheral blood. The receptor source for this set is a woman aged 80 or over with acute or convalescent COVID-19. The CDR3 runs from the conserved cysteine through the conserved F or W. The order of the fields is V gene, J gene, CDR3 length, CDR3 protein.

>TRBV6-6|TRBJ1-2|15
CASSTRTGPNYGYTF
>TRBV6-5|TRBJ2-1|11
CASKESGRQFF
>TRBV27|TRBJ1-2|13
CASSHRAQDGYTF
>TRBV19|TRBJ1-1|12
CASSIQGLEAFF
>TRBV18|TRBJ2-7|14
CASSPGTGGYEQYF
>TRBV18|TRBJ1-5|14
CASSPGAANQPQHF
>TRBV2|TRBJ1-2|13
CASLPGTLYGYTF
>TRBV19|TRBJ2-2|18
CASSLLGRTAINTGELFF
>TRBV10-2|TRBJ2-2|14
CASSEQGGGGELFF
>TRBV7-3|TRBJ1-1|12
CASSLGQGRAFF
>TRBV5-1|TRBJ1-1|13
CASSLVGAPEAFF
>TRBV6-4|TRBJ2-7|13
CASTERGVNEQYF
>TRBV2|TRBJ1-5|13
CASSGASIGPQHF
>TRBV7-9|TRBJ1-4|14
CASNLGGADEKLFF
>TRBV19|TRBJ2-2|17
CASSIHFRAANTGELFF
>TRBV2|TRBJ1-4|11
CASSESRKLFF
>TRBV2|TRBJ1-6|15
CASSTKTANNSPLHF
>TRBV6-5|TRBJ2-1|13
CASRTKGRAGQFF
>TRBV15|TRBJ2-7|15
CATSSRGSFGSEQYF
>TRBV7-9|TRBJ2-2|16
CASSPPSGVLTGELFF
>TRBV10-3|TRBJ1-6|16
CAISQTGSAYNSPLHF
>TRBV7-3|TRBJ2-3|15
CASSPTGLPGDTQYF
>TRBV11-1|TRBJ1-1|15
CASSSPRVGNTEAFF
>TRBV16|TRBJ1-5|15
CASSLRGNGNQPQHF
>TRBV5-1|TRBJ1-1|15
CASSSGQGTNTEAFF
>TRBV6-2/TRBV6-3|TRBJ2-3|17
CASSFGRRTGNTDTQYF
>TRBV6-1|TRBJ2-6|18
CASSEAGTGNSGANVLTF
>TRBV7-3|TRBJ2-2|15
CASSKKGQNTGELFF
>TRBV18|TRBJ1-6|15
CASSPGREGTSPLHF
>TRBV3-1/TRBV3-2|TRBJ1-5|15
CASSLGGQGRQPQHF
>TRBV18|TRBJ2-3|15
CASSPGGTSSDTQYF
>TRBV3-1/TRBV3-2|TRBJ1-6|15
CASSQAYSNNSPLHF
>TRBV4-2|TRBJ1-4|14
CASSQGREHEKLFF
>TRBV4-2|TRBJ2-6|18
CASSQERTSGTGANVLTF
>TRBV2|TRBJ2-1|13
CATFSGEEDEQFF
>TRBV28|TRBJ2-6|17
CASSSGGLVSGANVLTF
>TRBV10-1|TRBJ1-1|15
CASSARTGEDTEAFF
>TRBV25-1|TRBJ2-1|17
CASSETRGTIPGNEQFF
>TRBV11-3|TRBJ1-1|14
CASRLRQGATEAFF
>TRBV5-1|TRBJ2-1|17
CASSFGTSGSFYNEQFF
>TRBV15|TRBJ1-5|19
CATSRDRGVDRGIGQPQHF
>TRBV9|TRBJ1-2|13
CASSAQRERGYTF
>TRBV2|TRBJ1-6|14
CARADRAQDSPLHF
>TRBV7-8|TRBJ1-6|14
CASSLGSVNSPLHF
>TRBV15|TRBJ2-1|16
CATSRGGTSGGEGQFF
>TRBV11-2|TRBJ2-1|14
CASSPGGLDNEQFF
>TRBV19|TRBJ2-4|16
CASTMGRNIAKNIQYF
>TRBV9|TRBJ2-5|13
CASSVDLARTQYF